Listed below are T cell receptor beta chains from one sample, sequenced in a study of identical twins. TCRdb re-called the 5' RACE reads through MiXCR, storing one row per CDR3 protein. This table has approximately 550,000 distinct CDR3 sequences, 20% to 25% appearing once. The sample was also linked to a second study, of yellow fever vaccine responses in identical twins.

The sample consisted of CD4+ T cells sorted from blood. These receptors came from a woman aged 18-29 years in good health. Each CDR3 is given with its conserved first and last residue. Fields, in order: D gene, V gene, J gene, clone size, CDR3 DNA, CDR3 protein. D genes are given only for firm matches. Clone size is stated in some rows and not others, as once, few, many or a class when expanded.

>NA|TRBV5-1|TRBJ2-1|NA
TGCACCAGCAGCTTAGGCGGGGGCTTGGATGAGCAGTTCTTC
CTSSLGGGLDEQFF
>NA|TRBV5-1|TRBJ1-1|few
TGCGCCAGCAGCAGCCCCGGACAGTTGAACACTGAAGCTTTCTTT
CASSSPGQLNTEAFF
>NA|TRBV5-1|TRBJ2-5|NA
TGCGCCAGCAGCTGGGATCCTACAGTCCTACAAGAGACCCAGTACTTC
CASSWDPTVLQETQYF
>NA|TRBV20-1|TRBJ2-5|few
TGCAGTGCTAGTTTTGTCACAGCCCGAGAGACCCAGTACTTC
CSASFVTARETQYF
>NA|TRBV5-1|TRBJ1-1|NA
TGCGCCAGCAGTCGTCGAACTGGGAGTGACACTGAAGCTTTCTTT
CASSRRTGSDTEAFF
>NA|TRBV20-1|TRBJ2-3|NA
TGCAGTGCCCGCACTGGAACTAGCACAGATACGCAGTATTTT
CSARTGTSTDTQYF
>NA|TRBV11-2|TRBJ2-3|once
TGTGCCAGCAGCCCCTCGGGGGGCCGCACAGATACGCAGTATTTT
CASSPSGGRTDTQYF
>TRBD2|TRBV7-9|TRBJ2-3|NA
TGTGCCAGCAGCGACAGATCTAGCGGGAGGGCCGGGAATACGCAGTATTTT
CASSDRSSGRAGNTQYF
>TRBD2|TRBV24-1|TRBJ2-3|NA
TGTGCCACCTCACTCGGACTAGCGGGAGGGCCAGGCACAGATACGCAGTATTTT
CATSLGLAGGPGTDTQYF
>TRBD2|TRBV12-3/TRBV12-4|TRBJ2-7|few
TGTGCCAGCAGTTTACAAACTAGCGGGAGCGTCGAGCAGTACTTC
CASSLQTSGSVEQYF
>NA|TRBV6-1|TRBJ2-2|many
TGTGCCAGCAGACCAAACACCGGAGGAGTTAACACCGGGGAGCTGTTTTTT
CASRPNTGGVNTGELFF
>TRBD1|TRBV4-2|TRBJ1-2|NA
TGTGCCAGCAGCCCCCAACAGGGGTATGGCTACACCTTC
CASSPQQGYGYTF
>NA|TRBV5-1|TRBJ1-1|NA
TGCGCCAGCAGCTTGTCCTCAGCTGAAGCTTTCTTT
CASSLSSAEAFF
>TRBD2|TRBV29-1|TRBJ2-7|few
TGCAGCGGGAGCGGGAGTTCAGGCGAGCAGTACTTC
CSGSGSSGEQYF
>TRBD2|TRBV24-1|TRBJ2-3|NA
TGTGCCACGGGCACGAAAGGACTAGCGGGAGCTACAGATACGCAGTATTTT
CATGTKGLAGATDTQYF
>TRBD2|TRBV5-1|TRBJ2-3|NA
TGCGCCAGCAGCGGGGGACTAGCGGGGCCTAGCACAGATACGCAGTATTTT
CASSGGLAGPSTDTQYF
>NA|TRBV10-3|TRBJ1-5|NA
TGTGCCATCAGTGCAGGGATGGGTCAGCCCCAGCATTTT
CAISAGMGQPQHF
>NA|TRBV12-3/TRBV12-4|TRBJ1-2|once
TGTGCCAGCAGTTTAGGGACAGCACTATGGGGCTACACCTTC
CASSLGTALWGYTF
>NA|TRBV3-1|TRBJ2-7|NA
TGTGCCAGCAGCCAGAACCAGGCTTATAGCTCCTACGAGCAGTACTTC
CASSQNQAYSSYEQYF